Shown below are 32 T cell receptor beta chains from a single sample sequenced in a study of blood T cell repertoires in COVID-19. Measured with immunoSEQ multiplex PCR; TCRdb has only the in-frame clones, and not every one. The sample consists of some 160,000 clones, about 85% of them appearing once. The specimen was peripheral blood. These receptors were obtained from a woman of 80 years or more with COVID-19, enrolled during active disease.

The rearrangement joins TRBV28 to TRBJ1-2; D is possibly TRBD1 (6 bases). This CDR3 is 13 amino acids long. V lost 2 bases, J lost 5 bases, and 9 bases lay in between. Germline V gene lookup returns CDR1 MDHEN and CDR2 SYDVKM. CDR3 amino acids: CASSLTGPYGYTF. Written as DNA, the CDR3 is TGTGCCAGCAGTTTAACAGGGCCATATGGCTACACCTTC.

The J gene is TRBJ1-2, the V gene TRBV6-5; 7 bases are shared with TRBD1. V dropped 6 bases and J dropped 11; count of bases not matched to a gene: 18. Germline V CDR1 and CDR2: MNHEY, SVGAGI. This CDR3 is built from 15 residues. The CDR3 reads CASRDSRTGAVWYTF. The DNA for the CDR3 is TGTGCCAGCAGGGATAGTAGAACAGGGGCTGTGTGGTACACCTTC.

The chain recombines TRBV9 with TRBJ2-3, with 7 bases identical to TRBD1. CDR3 length: 14 residues. After removal of 3 bases from V and 5 bases from J, the junction contained 6 bases not matched to a gene. Germline V gene sequence: CDR1 SGDLS, CDR2 YYNGEE. As DNA, the CDR3 is TGTGCCAGCAGCGCTCTATCAGGGGGAGATACGCAGTATTTT. Its protein is CASSALSGGDTQYF. Using reference TRBV9 and TRBJ2-3 for the parts outside the CDR3, the full variable domain is DSGVTQTPKHLITATGQRVTLRCSPRSGDLSVYWYQQSLDQGLQFLIQYYNGEERAKGNILERFSAQQFPDLHSELNLSSLELGDSALYFCASSALSGGDTQYFGPGTRLTVL.

This clone turned up a few times. This rearrangement joins TRBV3-1 (or the pseudogene TRBV3-2) to TRBJ2-5, with D unclear. The V gene lost 1 base and the J gene lost 3 bases, with 6 bases spanning the gap. Germline values: CDR1 LGHDT, CDR2 YNNKEL (reference sequence). The CDR3 is 13 residues long. The CDR3 nucleotides are TGTGCCAGCAGCCAAGTACTGGAAGAGACCCAGTACTTC. It specifies CASSQVLEETQYF.

This clone appeared once. The chain joins TRBV28 to TRBJ1-2; 8 positions agree with TRBD1. V shed 3 bases and J 5 bases; nucleotides not matched to a gene: 5. The CDR3 spans 14 residues. The germline CDR1 and CDR2 sequences are MDHEN and SYDVKM. The CDR3 nucleotides read TGTGCCAGCAGTTTCCCAGGGGGCAGTTATGGCTACACCTTC. As protein: CASSFPGGSYGYTF.

The chain combines TRBV5-4 with TRBJ2-1; 9 positions match TRBD2. The V segment lost 4 bases and the J segment 0 bases; nucleotides outside the gene matches: 5. The CDR3 has 16 residues. CDR1 and CDR2 from the germline V gene are SGHNT and YYREEE (reference sequence). CDR3 sequence reads: CASSPNSGSSYNEQFF. The CDR3 nucleotides read TGTGCCAGCAGCCCGAATAGCGGGAGCTCCTACAATGAGCAGTTCTTC. Full variable domain (missing parts from reference TRBV5-4 and TRBJ2-1): ETGVTQSPTHLIKTRGQQVTLRCSSQSGHNTVSWYQQALGQGPQFIFQYYREEENGRGNFPPRFSGLQFPNYSSELNVNALELDDSALYLCASSPNSGSSYNEQFFGPGTRLTVL.

This chain joins TRBV5-3 and TRBJ2-7; TRBD2 is a possible D gene (6 bases). TRBV5-3 is an ORF for which the function is uncertain. V lost 6 bases and J 3 bases, leaving 25 bases between the germline ends. The CDR3 is made up of 17 amino acids. CDR3 loop: CARISPPLGLGGYEQYF. CDR3 nucleotide sequence: TGTGCCAGAATCTCCCCTCCCCTGGGCCTGGGGGGCTACGAGCAGTACTTC.

The chain uses TRBV9 and TRBJ2-7; 9 bases line up with TRBD1. The CDR3 is 16 residues long. Germline V gives CDR1 SGDLS, CDR2 YYNGEE. With 0 bases clipped from V and 6 bases from J, the junction kept 10 bases outside the gene matches. CDR3 sequence (DNA): TGTGCCAGCAGCGTAGGATCCGGGACAGGGTCAAGCGAGCAGTACTTC. Its translation is CASSVGSGTGSSEQYF.

The gene calls are TRBV28 and TRBJ1-1; D unresolved. The CDR3 covers 13 residues. Germline CDR1 is MDHEN and CDR2 is SYDVKM. Trimming pared 7 bases from V and 8 bases from J, leaving 17 bases between. CDR3 coding DNA: TGTGCCAGCATGATTGGGCTAGCGGGCGAAGCTTTCTTT. Its protein is CASMIGLAGEAFF.

This chain uses TRBV12-3 or TRBV12-4 with TRBJ2-3, with D maybe TRBD2 (7 bases). The CDR3 sequence is 13 residues long. Trimming removed 8 bases from V and 5 bases from J, with 14 bases in between. The chain's CDR3 is CASVRGGQDTQYF. The CDR3 coding sequence is TGTGCCAGCGTCAGGGGAGGGCAAGATACGCAGTATTTT.

The V call is TRBV19, the J call TRBJ1-3; D remains unclear. From germline, CDR1 is LNHDA and CDR2 SQIVND (reference sequence). V was trimmed by 3 bases and J by 0 bases, leaving 9 bases between them. The CDR3 has 15 amino acids. CDR3 in amino acids: CASSIDTRSGNTIYF. The CDR3 coding sequence is TGTGCCAGTAGTATTGACACCCGCTCTGGAAACACCATATATTTT.

The V call is TRBV6-5, the J call TRBJ1-1; TRBD1 is a possible D gene (5 bases). V was pared by 8 bases and J by 8 bases, with 12 bases between. This CDR3 comprises 11 residues. CDR1 and CDR2 (germline): MNHEY, SVGAGI. CDR3: CASFRAVEAFF. The CDR3 region has the DNA TGTGCCAGCTTCAGGGCCGTCGAAGCTTTCTTT.

The chain is built from TRBV4-1 and TRBJ2-1, with D unclear. Trimming shortened V by 0 bases and J by 9 bases, and 9 bases separated the two germline ends. Germline V lookup: CDR1 MGHRA, CDR2 YSYEKL. This CDR3 contains 13 residues. CDR3 in amino acids: CASSQEGPGEQFF. The DNA for the CDR3 is TGCGCCAGCAGCCAAGAGGGCCCCGGTGAGCAGTTCTTC.

The rearrangement uses TRBV5-6 and TRBJ2-5, with D perhaps matching TRBD1 (6 bases). V dropped 4 bases and J dropped 2 bases, with 15 bases sitting between them. Germline V CDR1 and CDR2: SGHDT, YYEEEE. The CDR3 extends over 15 amino acids. CDR3 amino acids: CASSRAKTGQETQYF. The CDR3 region has the DNA TGTGCCAGCAGCCGGGCAAAGACAGGACAAGAGACCCAGTACTTC.

The V and J genes are TRBV4-2 and TRBJ2-1; possibly TRBD2 for D (6 bases). V was clipped by 3 bases and J by 9 bases, with 12 bases between them. This CDR3 region has 13 residues. Germline CDR1 and CDR2: LGHNA and YNFKEQ. Here the CDR3 reads CASSQVTRSEQFF. DNA for the CDR3: TGTGCCAGCAGCCAGGTGACTAGGAGTGAGCAGTTCTTC.

CDR3 in amino acids: CASHGTSGREPITDTQYF. CDR3 nucleotide sequence: TGTGCCAGCCACGGTACTAGCGGGAGGGAACCTATCACAGATACGCAGTATTTT. This chain uses TRBV28 with TRBJ2-3; 13 bases align to TRBD2. J was trimmed by 2 bases and V by 8 bases; bases with no gene match: 13. The CDR3 spans 18 residues. The germline V gene encodes CDR1 MDHEN and CDR2 SYDVKM. Full variable domain (rest looked up from reference TRBV28 and TRBJ2-3): DVKVTQSSRYLVKRTGEKVFLECVQDMDHENMFWYRQDPGLGLRLIYFSYDVKMKEKGDIPEGYSVSREKKERFSLILESASTNQTSMYLCASHGTSGREPITDTQYFGPGTRLTVL.

V and J are TRBV23-1 and TRBJ1-2; 8 bases match TRBD1. TRBV23-1 is an ORF, with its function uncertain. With V trimmed by 5 bases and J by 5 bases, 7 bases remained unmatched. The CDR3 consists of 14 residues. The CDR3 region is CASSGSGGGYGYTF. CDR3 coding DNA: TGCGCCAGCAGTGGTTCAGGGGGCGGGTATGGCTACACCTTC.

This clone was detected once. The chain combines TRBV5-1 with TRBJ1-4; D is perhaps TRBD1 (6 bases). This CDR3 comprises 15 residues. CDR1 and CDR2 (germline): SGHRS, YFSETQ. Trimming took off 2 bases at V and 8 bases at J, with 16 bases between the two ends. The CDR3 protein is CASSFSQGSGEKLFF. CDR3 in DNA: TGCGCCAGCAGCTTCTCTCAGGGGTCGGGGGAAAAACTGTTTTTT.

The J gene is TRBJ2-7, the V gene TRBV10-3, with unresolved D. CDR1 ENHRY and CDR2 SYGVKD come from the germline V gene. Trimming stripped 5 bases from V and 2 bases from J, with 13 bases between. The CDR3 has 14 residues. The CDR3 protein is CAISSAGGTYEQYF. The CDR3 nucleotides are TGTGCCATCAGTTCGGCAGGTGGTACCTACGAGCAGTACTTC.

The chain recombines TRBV2 with TRBJ1-4; D gene uncertain. CDR1 is SNHLY, CDR2 FYNNEI, per germline. CDR3 size: 15 residues. V was cut by 2 bases and J by 8 bases, with 15 bases left in between. CDR3 loop: CASSENGPGGEKLFF. CDR3 nucleotide sequence: TGTGCCAGCAGTGAAAATGGGCCCGGCGGGGAAAAACTGTTTTTT.

DNA of the CDR3: TGCGCCAGCAGCGGCGGGACAGCGAACTATGGCTACACCTTC. This codes for CASSGGTANYGYTF. V usage is TRBV5-1 and J usage is TRBJ1-2; 7 bases agree with TRBD1. The V segment lost 4 bases and the J segment 2 bases; nucleotides outside the gene matches: 5. The germline gives CDR1 SGHRS, CDR2 YFSETQ. CDR3 length: 14 residues. Full variable domain (outside the CDR3, taken from reference TRBV5-1 and TRBJ1-2): KAGVTQTPRYLIKTRGQQVTLSCSPISGHRSVSWYQQTPGQGLQFLFEYFSETQRNKGNFPGRFSGRQFSNSRSEMNVSTLELGDSALYLCASSGGTANYGYTFGSGTRLTVV.

This chain joins TRBV5-1 and TRBJ1-1; TRBD1 matches 8 bases. Germline CDR1 reads SGHRS; CDR2 reads YFSETQ. Losses at the gene ends were 3 bases for V and 2 bases for J; bases not matched to a gene: 9. The CDR3 runs 16 residues. The CDR3, as DNA: TGCGCCAGCAGCTCCTGGACAGGGAACTACAACACTGAAGCTTTCTTT. This translates into CASSSWTGNYNTEAFF.

The rearrangement links TRBV15 to TRBJ1-1, with D possibly TRBD1 on 6 matching bases. CDR1 LNHNV and CDR2 YYDKDF come from the germline V gene (reference sequence). The CDR3 runs 16 residues. The V end lost 1 base, the J end lost 1 base, and 13 bases lay between the germline ends. The CDR3 region has the DNA TGTGCCACCAGCAGAGGCAGGGGTCTCCGGAACACTGAAGCTTTCTTT. Its protein product is CATSRGRGLRNTEAFF. Drawing the rest from reference TRBV15 and TRBJ1-1, the complete variable domain is DAMVIQNPRYQVTQFGKPVTLSCSQTLNHNVMYWYQQKSSQAPKLLFHYYDKDFNNEADTPDNFQSRRPNTSFCFLDIRSPGLGDTAMYLCATSRGRGLRNTEAFFGQGTRLTVV.

The rearrangement uses TRBV2 and TRBJ2-1; TRBD1 agrees at 8 bases. Germline CDR1 reads SNHLY; CDR2 reads FYNNEI. CDR3 length: 11 residues. With 3 bases clipped from V and 14 bases from J, the junction kept 3 bases outside the gene matches. CDR3 DNA: TGTGCCAGCAGTGAGCAGGGGGCCGAGTTCTTC. This sequence encodes CASSEQGAEFF.

The chain links TRBV18 to TRBJ2-3; 9 positions match TRBD2. The germline gives CDR1 KGHSH, CDR2 LQKENI. This CDR3 spans 16 amino acids. The V gene end was trimmed by 3 bases and the J gene end by 0 bases; junction bases not matched to a gene: 4. For the CDR3, the DNA is TGTGCCAGCTCACCTCCGACTAGCGGAAGCACAGATACGCAGTATTTT. It encodes CASSPPTSGSTDTQYF.

The rearrangement uses TRBV18 and TRBJ2-1; D unclear. This CDR3 has 11 amino acids. V lost 3 bases, J lost 8 bases, and 5 bases lay in between. Germline V lookup: CDR1 KGHSH, CDR2 LQKENI. CDR3: CASSPADEQFF. The CDR3 DNA is TGTGCCAGCTCACCCGCGGATGAGCAGTTCTTC. The full variable domain, completed using reference TRBV18 and TRBJ2-1, is NAGVMQNPRHLVRRRGQEARLRCSPMKGHSHVYWYRQLPEEGLKFMVYLQKENIIDESGMPKERFSAEFPKEGPSILRIQQVVRGDSAAYFCASSPADEQFFGPGTRLTVL.

This chain connects TRBV3-1 (or the pseudogene TRBV3-2) to TRBJ2-2; D uncertain. Looked up from germline, CDR1 is LGHDT and CDR2 is YNNKEL (reference sequence). The CDR3 covers 13 residues. V was pared by 1 base and J by 2 bases, with 2 bases between. The CDR3: CASSQVNTGELFF. Written as DNA, the CDR3 is TGTGCCAGCAGCCAAGTAAACACCGGGGAGCTGTTTTTT.

The chain links TRBV6-5 to TRBJ2-5; 7 bases line up with TRBD1. V was pared by 7 bases and J by 5 bases, with 7 bases of the junction left unmatched. CDR1 and CDR2 from the germline V gene are MNHEY and SVGAGI. The CDR3 runs 13 residues. The DNA for the CDR3 is TGTGCCAGCACGATAACAGGGGCGGAGACCCAGTACTTC. It encodes CASTITGAETQYF.

This sequence joins TRBV5-1 and TRBJ1-6, with TRBD1 identical over 9 bases. This CDR3 spans 15 amino acids. The germline CDR1 and CDR2 sequences are SGHRS and YFSETQ. V was clipped by 4 bases and J by 5 bases; unmatched bases: 4. This CDR3 is CASSIGTGNNSPLHF. The CDR3 nucleotides are TGCGCCAGCAGCATAGGGACAGGGAATAATTCACCCCTCCACTTT.

This sequence joins TRBV29-1 and TRBJ2-7; perhaps TRBD2 as D (6 bases). With 4 bases removed from V and 3 bases from J, the gap between germline ends came to 13 bases. Germline CDR1 SQVTM, CDR2 ANQGSEA. This CDR3 has 13 residues. The CDR3 bases are TGCAGCGTTGCGGGACTCTCCCACTACGAGCAGTACTTC. It specifies CSVAGLSHYEQYF.

The chain combines TRBV4-1 with TRBJ1-3; D not certain. CDR1 and CDR2 from the germline V gene are MGHRA and YSYEKL. The CDR3 runs 16 residues. V was trimmed by 1 base and J by 4 bases, leaving 14 bases between them. The CDR3 reads CASSQVVSGFGNTIYF. In DNA form, the CDR3 reads TGCGCCAGCAGCCAAGTAGTCTCGGGGTTCGGAAACACCATATATTTT.

Worth noting for this clone: At one boundary the junction diverges from the germline segment, which might be a read error. The V call is TRBV3-1 (or the pseudogene TRBV3-2), the J call TRBJ2-7, with TRBD1 identical over 7 bases. The CDR3 length is 13 residues. Germline CDR1 is LGHDT and CDR2 is YNNKEL (reference sequence). CDR3 DNA: TGTGCCAGCAGCCCCCCGTTTAGACAGGGCACGTCCTTC. It specifies CASSPPFRQGTSF.